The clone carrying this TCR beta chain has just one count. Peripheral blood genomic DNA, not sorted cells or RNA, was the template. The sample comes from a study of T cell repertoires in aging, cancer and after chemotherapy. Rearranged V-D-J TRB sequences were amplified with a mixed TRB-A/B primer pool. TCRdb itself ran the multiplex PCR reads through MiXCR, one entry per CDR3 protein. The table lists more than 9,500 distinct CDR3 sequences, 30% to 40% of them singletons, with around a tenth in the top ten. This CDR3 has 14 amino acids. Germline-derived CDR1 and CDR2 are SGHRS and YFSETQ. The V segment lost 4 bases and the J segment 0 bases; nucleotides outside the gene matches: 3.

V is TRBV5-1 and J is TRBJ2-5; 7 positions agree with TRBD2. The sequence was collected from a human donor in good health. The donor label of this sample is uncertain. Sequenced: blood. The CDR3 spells CASSRGVYQETQYF. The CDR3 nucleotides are TGCGCCAGCAGCCGGGGGGTATACCAAGAGACCCAGTACTTC.